The entry below gives a single T cell receptor beta chain sequence along with its context. What this receptor recognizes is not known. Base qualities are missing; no much larger clone stands one base away. This sample was taken from a study of OX40 agonist ivuxolimab in advanced cancers. Study-wide context: Ivuxolimab was an agonistic, fully human IgG2 monoclonal antibody directed against OX40 (CD134), a costimulatory receptor. Intravenous ivuxolimab was administered to patients every 2 weeks at six dose levels: 0.01, 0.1, 0.3, 1.5, 3 and 10 mg/kg. Of the approximately 54 dose-escalation patients, hepatocellular carcinoma was present in around 19, melanoma in around 15, renal cell carcinoma in 9 and head and neck cancer in 9. A male proportion of nearly 85% and a mean age of around 60 years, ranging from about 23 to 79, were recorded for the dose-escalation cohort. Prior anti-PD-1, anti-PD-L1 or anti-CTLA-4 therapy was permitted, and approximately 39% of dose-escalation patients had received checkpoint inhibitors. Partial responses occurred in three dose-escalation patients, of whom one had hepatocellular carcinoma and two had cutaneous melanoma. The purpose of peripheral TCRbeta sequencing was to test whether ivuxolimab changed TCR sequence diversity and led to clonal T-cell expansion. The paper describes the monotherapy dose-escalation part (N ≈ 52 patients) of the phase I trial of ivuxolimab. Study-wide conclusions, independent of this receptor: After ivuxolimab, more expanded clones were found on average in CD8+ T cells than in CD4+ T cells. Low levels of normalized T-cell clonal expansion were also seen in some nonresponding patients. At doses of 0.1 to 3.0 mg/kg, clonal expansion of both CD4+ and CD8+ T cells in blood was seen between baseline and week 6. In partial responders in the 0.1-3.0 mg/kg groups, normalized peripheral clonal expansion was found to be among the lowest, especially among CD8+ T cells. The antigen specificity of the clonally expanded peripheral T cells was not determined.

Genomic DNA was isolated from the sorted cells so that the TCRbeta CDR3 region could be sequenced. The immunoSEQ Assay was used to sequence the TCRbeta CDR3 regions. TCRdb carries this immuneACCESS record with in-frame sequences only. Its versions omit some clonotypes, under half of them owing to an unresolved V gene in the studies checked, with the rest unexplained. This sample comprises fewer than 65,000 clones, about nine tenths of them detected only once. The top ten clones comprise roughly 7% of the sample. Ends trimmed: V by 6 bases, J by 0 bases; bases unmatched to a gene: 5. The CDR3, cysteine through phenylalanine, is 15 amino acids long. Left in the record is the CDR3 DNA by itself, 45 bases read in frame from the first base. CDR1 LNHDA and CDR2 SQIVND were looked up in the germline V gene (reference sequence). Patients with a history of autoimmune disease or receiving systemic immunosuppression were excluded from the trial. Peripheral blood for TCR sequencing was drawn from every dose cohort at baseline, at cycle 4 day 1 and at cycle 7 day 1. Samples came from an open-label, multicenter, first-in-human phase I dose-escalation trial of ivuxolimab. Adults with locally advanced or metastatic head and neck squamous cell, hepatocellular, melanoma or renal cell carcinoma were enrolled in the trial. Before TCR sequencing, CD4+ T cells and CD8+ T cells were sorted from peripheral blood as separate populations.

Source: CD4+ or CD8+ T cells sorted from blood, taken in a trial of the OX40 agonist ivuxolimab. The clonotype originates from an adult with an advanced solid tumor such as melanoma, head and neck, liver or kidney cancer. The receptor chain draws on TRBV19 and TRBJ2-7; the central 10 bases match TRBD2. The CDR3 protein: CASRPAGGPSYEQYF. The DNA reads TGTGCCAGTAGGCCAGCGGGAGGGCCCTCCTACGAGCAGTACTTC.